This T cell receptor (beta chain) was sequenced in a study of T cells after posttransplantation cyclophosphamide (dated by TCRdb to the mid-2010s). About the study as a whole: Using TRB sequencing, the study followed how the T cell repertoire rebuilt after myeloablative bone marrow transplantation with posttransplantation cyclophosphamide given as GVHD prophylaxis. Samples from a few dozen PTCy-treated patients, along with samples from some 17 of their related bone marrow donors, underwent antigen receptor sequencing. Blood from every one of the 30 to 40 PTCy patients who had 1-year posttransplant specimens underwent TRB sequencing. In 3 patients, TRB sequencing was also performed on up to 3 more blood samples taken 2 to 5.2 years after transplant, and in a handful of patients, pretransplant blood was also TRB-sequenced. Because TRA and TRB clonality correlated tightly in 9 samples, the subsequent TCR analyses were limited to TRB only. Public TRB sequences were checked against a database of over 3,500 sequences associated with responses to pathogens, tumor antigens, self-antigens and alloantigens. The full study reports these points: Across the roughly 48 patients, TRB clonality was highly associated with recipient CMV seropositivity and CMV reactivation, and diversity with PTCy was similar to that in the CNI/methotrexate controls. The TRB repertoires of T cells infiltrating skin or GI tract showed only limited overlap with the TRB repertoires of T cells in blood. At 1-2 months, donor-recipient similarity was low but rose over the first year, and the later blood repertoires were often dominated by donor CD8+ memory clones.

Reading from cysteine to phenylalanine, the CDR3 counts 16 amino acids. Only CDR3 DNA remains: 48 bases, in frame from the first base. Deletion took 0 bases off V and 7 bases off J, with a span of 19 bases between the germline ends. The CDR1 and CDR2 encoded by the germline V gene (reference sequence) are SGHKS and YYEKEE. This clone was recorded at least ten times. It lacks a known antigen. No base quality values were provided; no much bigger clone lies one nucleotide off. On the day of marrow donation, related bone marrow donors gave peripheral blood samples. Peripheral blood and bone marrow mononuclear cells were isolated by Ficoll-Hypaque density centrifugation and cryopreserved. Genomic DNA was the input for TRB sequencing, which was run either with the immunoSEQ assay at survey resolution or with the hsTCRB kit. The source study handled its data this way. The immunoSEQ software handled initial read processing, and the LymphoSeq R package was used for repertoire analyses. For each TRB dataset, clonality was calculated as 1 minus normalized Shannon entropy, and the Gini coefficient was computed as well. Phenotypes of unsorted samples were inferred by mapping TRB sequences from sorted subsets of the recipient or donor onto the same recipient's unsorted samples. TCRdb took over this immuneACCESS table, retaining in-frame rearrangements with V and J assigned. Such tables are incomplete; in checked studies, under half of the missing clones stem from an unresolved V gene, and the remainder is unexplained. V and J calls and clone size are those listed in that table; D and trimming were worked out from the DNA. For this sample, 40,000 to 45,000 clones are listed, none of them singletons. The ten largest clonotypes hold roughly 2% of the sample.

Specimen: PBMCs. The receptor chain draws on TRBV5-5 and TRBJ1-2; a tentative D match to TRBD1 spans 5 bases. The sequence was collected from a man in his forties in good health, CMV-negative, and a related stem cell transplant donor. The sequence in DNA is TGTGCCAGCAGCTTGGCCATCCAGGGCGCCGGGTCTGGCTACACCTTC. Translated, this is CASSLAIQGAGSGYTF.